The next 29 T cell receptor beta chains were all read from a single sample in a study of blood T cell repertoires in COVID-19. The assay was immunoSEQ multiplex PCR, and TCRdb's table has in-frame clones only and misses some. The table shows around 280,000 clones, with about nine tenths occurring only once. Specimen: PBMCs or T cells enriched from blood (not recorded which). The receptors here all came from a woman in her thirties or forties who had recovered from COVID-19.

This clone turned up a few times. The chain recombines TRBV19 with TRBJ1-5; the D gene is possibly TRBD1 (5 bases). V lost 11 bases and J lost 2, with 16 bases in between. The germline V gene has CDR1 LNHDA and CDR2 SQIVND (reference sequence). The length of the CDR3 is 14 residues. CDR3 residues: CASGAGGGNQPQHF. In DNA form, the CDR3 reads TGTGCCTCCGGAGCCGGGGGTGGCAATCAGCCCCAGCATTTT. Supplemented by reference TRBV19 and TRBJ1-5, the full variable domain reads DGGITQSPKYLFRKEGQNVTLSCEQNLNHDAMYWYRQDPGQGLRLIYYSQIVNDFQKGDIAEGYSVSREKKESFPLTVTSAQKNPTAFYLCASGAGGGNQPQHFGDGTRLSIL.

The chain joins TRBV19 to TRBJ2-7, with TRBD1 matching 11 bases. Germline CDR1 and CDR2: LNHDA and SQIVND (reference sequence). The junction had 8 bases not matched to a gene; V was cut back by 3 bases and J by 7 bases. The CDR3 is 15 residues long. CDR3 amino acids: CASSIWDRGKSEQYF. The CDR3 region has the DNA TGTGCCAGTAGTATTTGGGACAGGGGGAAGAGTGAGCAGTACTTC.

This clone was seen only a few times. This chain connects TRBV7-9 to TRBJ2-7; 9 bases match TRBD1. CDR3 length equals 16 residues. CDR1 is SEHNR and CDR2 is FQNEAQ in the germline V gene (reference sequence). After removal of 5 bases from V and 4 bases from J, the junction contained 12 bases not matched to a gene. CDR3 nucleotide sequence: TGTGCCAGCAGCCCTCGCCCGGACAGGGGCGATTACGAGCAGTACTTC. Residues: CASSPRPDRGDYEQYF.

The rearrangement links TRBV7-9 to TRBJ1-1, with D possibly TRBD1 on 6 matching bases. Between the trimmed V and J ends, which lost 5 bases and 3 bases, there was a span of 19 bases. In germline, CDR1 is SEHNR, CDR2 FQNEAQ (reference sequence). This CDR3 region has 16 residues. The CDR3 bases are TGTGCCAGCAGCCCTCAACCGAACAGGGATGACACTGAAGCTTTCTTT. Translation: CASSPQPNRDDTEAFF.

This chain links TRBV7-9 with TRBJ1-2; unclear D gene. This CDR3 contains 16 residues. Germline assignment: CDR1 SEHNR and CDR2 FQNEAQ (reference sequence). Trimming removed 1 base at V and 4 bases at J, with 16 bases between. The CDR3 coding sequence is TGTGCCAGCAGCTTAGGATACCTACGCCCTTCCTATGGCTACACCTTC. Its translation is CASSLGYLRPSYGYTF.

This chain links TRBV5-1 with TRBJ2-3; possible D gene TRBD2, 6 bases. The CDR3 has 16 residues. V lost 3 bases to trimming and J lost 1 base, with 15 bases between them. Germline-derived CDR1 and CDR2 are SGHRS and YFSETQ. The CDR3 DNA reads as TGCGCCAGCAGCTCCACTGGAGGGCCCCGCACAGATACGCAGTATTTT. This codes for CASSSTGGPRTDTQYF.

The rearrangement joins TRBV6-4 to TRBJ2-6; D uncertain. The CDR3 is 15 amino acids. Looked up from germline, CDR1 is MRHNA and CDR2 is SNTAGT. V lost 2 bases to trimming and J lost 0 bases, with 5 bases between them. CDR3 nucleotide sequence: TGTGCCAGCAGTGACACAATCTCTGGGGCCAACGTCCTGACTTTC. It translates to CASSDTISGANVLTF.

The chain is built from TRBV12-3 or TRBV12-4 and TRBJ2-7; a weak D match, TRBD2 (5 bases). V was shortened by 3 bases and J by 7 bases, with 13 bases between the two germline ends. This CDR3 comprises 13 residues. The CDR3 DNA reads TGTGCCAGCAGTTTTGAGGGAGACCTGGAGCAGTACTTC. The encoded protein is CASSFEGDLEQYF.

The chain has TRBV27 and TRBJ1-5; D uncertain. Trimming shortened V by 5 bases and J by 4 bases, and 6 bases separated the two germline ends. Per the germline V gene, CDR1 is MNHEY and CDR2 is SMNVEV (reference sequence). The CDR3 runs to 12 residues. The CDR3: CASSTLNQPQHF. The DNA of the CDR3 is TGTGCCAGCAGTACCCTAAATCAGCCCCAGCATTTT.

The chain links TRBV19 to TRBJ1-3; 8 bases line up with TRBD1. The germline CDR1 and CDR2 sequences are LNHDA and SQIVND (reference sequence). The CDR3 covers 15 residues. Trimming at V came to 8 bases and at J to 0 bases, leaving 6 bases not matched to a gene. This chain's CDR3 is CASEDRAYSGNTIYF. The CDR3 nucleotides read TGTGCCAGTGAGGACAGGGCTTACTCTGGAAACACCATATATTTT.

The chain couples TRBV27 to TRBJ2-1; 15 bases fit TRBD2. The CDR3 loop spans 16 amino acids. CDR1 MNHEY and CDR2 SMNVEV come from the germline V gene (reference sequence). The junction had 7 bases not matched to a gene; V was cut back by 5 bases and J by 8 bases. The CDR3 DNA reads as TGTGCCAGCAGTCCGCGTCGGACTAGCGGGGGGGATGAGCAGTTCTTC. Translation gives CASSPRRTSGGDEQFF.

V gene TRBV18 combines with J gene TRBJ2-2, with 7 bases aligning to TRBD1. V shed 4 bases and J 6 bases; nucleotides not matched to a gene: 2. The CDR3 spans 13 residues. The germline gives CDR1 KGHSH, CDR2 LQKENI. The CDR3, as DNA: TGTGCCAGCTCACTTACAGGGGCCGGGGAGCTGTTTTTT. This encodes CASSLTGAGELFF.

V gene TRBV5-1 combines with J gene TRBJ1-1, with no clear D. The ends were cut back, 0 bases at V and 1 base at J, with 7 bases in the middle. The CDR3 has 14 amino acids. From germline, CDR1 is SGHRS and CDR2 YFSETQ. The CDR3 DNA reads TGCGCCAGCAGCTTGGATTCAGGGAACACTGAAGCTTTCTTT. This sequence encodes CASSLDSGNTEAFF.

This chain joins TRBV19 and TRBJ1-1; 7 bases line up with TRBD1. The CDR3 is 15 residues long. V trimming: 6 bases; J trimming: 4 bases; junction bases outside the gene matches: 11. Germline assignment: CDR1 LNHDA and CDR2 SQIVND (reference sequence). In DNA, the CDR3 is TGTGCCAGTAGCCTTAGACAGGGCCCCTTCACTGAAGCTTTCTTT. This translates into CASSLRQGPFTEAFF.

The J gene is TRBJ2-5, the V gene TRBV11-2; 8 nucleotides match TRBD2. The CDR3 sequence is 17 residues long. Per the germline V gene, CDR1 is SGHAT and CDR2 is FQNNGV. V lost 0 bases to trimming and J lost 2 bases; unmatched junction nucleotides: 8. DNA of the CDR3: TGTGCCAGCAGCTTAGAGGGGAGATTAGCGGGACAAGAGACCCAGTACTTC. Protein sequence: CASSLEGRLAGQETQYF.

The V gene is TRBV14, the J gene TRBJ2-3, with 12 bases lining up with TRBD2. Unmatched junction bases numbered 1, after V lost 1 base and J lost 8 bases. CDR3 length: 14 amino acids. Germline loops: CDR1 SGHDN, CDR2 FVKESK. The chain's CDR3 is CASSQVGLAGTQYF. Written as DNA, the CDR3 is TGTGCCAGCAGCCAAGTGGGACTAGCGGGTACGCAGTATTTT. The full variable domain, its missing parts supplied by reference TRBV14 and TRBJ2-3, is EAGVTQFPSHSVIEKGQTVTLRCDPISGHDNLYWYRRVMGKEIKFLLHFVKESKQDESGMPNNRFLAERTGGTYSTLKVQPAELEDSGVYFCASSQVGLAGTQYFGPGTRLTVL.

The rearrangement joins TRBV19 to TRBJ1-5; 7 nucleotides align to TRBD1. The CDR3 sequence is 15 residues long. CDR1 LNHDA and CDR2 SQIVND come from the germline V gene (reference sequence). Trimming at V came to 5 bases and at J to 5 bases, leaving 9 bases not matched to a gene. The CDR3 DNA follows: TGTGCCAGTAGTTTCGACAGGGCGGATGATCAGCCCCAGCATTTT. Amino acids: CASSFDRADDQPQHF.

This chain uses TRBV11-2 with TRBJ1-6; 9 nucleotides line up with TRBD1. V trimming: 3 bases; J trimming: 8 bases; junction bases outside the gene matches: 11. This CDR3 has 17 amino acids. CDR1 and CDR2 from the germline V gene are SGHAT and FQNNGV. The CDR3 DNA sequence: TGTGCCAGCAGCTTTAGGGAGTGGGGACAGGGAGATTCACCCCTCCACTTT. Its translation: CASSFREWGQGDSPLHF.

This chain links TRBV4-2 with TRBJ2-2; D is uncertain. Germline values: CDR1 LGHNA, CDR2 YNFKEQ. The V end lost 8 bases, the J end lost 0 bases, and 22 bases lay between the germline ends. This CDR3 is built from 18 residues. CDR3 sequence reads: CASQIQVRSGANTGELFF. The CDR3 DNA is TGTGCCAGCCAAATTCAGGTCCGTTCTGGCGCGAACACCGGGGAGCTGTTTTTT.

The V and J genes are TRBV19 and TRBJ2-2; weak D call: TRBD1 (6 bases). V was pared by 6 bases and J by 2 bases, with 13 bases between. This CDR3 spans 15 amino acids. Germline CDR1 LNHDA, CDR2 SQIVND (reference sequence). The CDR3: CASRAGATNTGELFF. CDR3 DNA sequence: TGTGCCAGTAGAGCAGGGGCGACCAACACCGGGGAGCTGTTTTTT.

The chain recombines TRBV19 with TRBJ2-7; TRBD1 agrees at 8 bases. Losses at the gene ends were 2 bases for V and 3 bases for J; bases not matched to a gene: 6. The CDR3 is 15 residues long. Germline CDR1 and CDR2: LNHDA and SQIVND (reference sequence). CDR3 bases: TGTGCCAGTAGTATAAGGGCAGGGGGCCACTACGAGCAGTACTTC. Encoded protein: CASSIRAGGHYEQYF.

This clone was seen once. This rearrangement joins TRBV5-1 to TRBJ1-1, with 9 bases identical to TRBD1. CDR3 length: 15 amino acids. The junction had 6 bases not matched to a gene; V was cut back by 6 bases and J by 0 bases. Germline CDR1 SGHRS, CDR2 YFSETQ. CDR3 in DNA: TGCGCCAGCACCCCACAGGGGGCTGTGAACACTGAAGCTTTCTTT. Residues: CASTPQGAVNTEAFF.

The chain recombines TRBV11-1 with TRBJ1-2; D is uncertain. The CDR3 is 14 amino acids. V was shortened by 2 bases and J by 2 bases, with 9 bases between the two germline ends. Germline assignment: CDR1 SGHAT and CDR2 FQDESV (reference sequence). Here the CDR3 reads CASSLTSENYGYTF. The CDR3 DNA is TGTGCCAGCAGCTTAACGTCAGAAAACTATGGCTACACCTTC.

V is TRBV27 and J is TRBJ1-2; TRBD1 might be the D (6 bases). The ends were cut back, 6 bases at V and 8 bases at J, with 16 bases in the middle. The length of the CDR3 is 13 residues. The germline V gene has CDR1 MNHEY and CDR2 SMNVEV (reference sequence). The CDR3 nucleotides read TGTGCCAGCAGCTTCCGCAGGGGCGGCGGCTACACCTTC. Translating it yields CASSFRRGGGYTF.

The chain joins TRBV6-5 to TRBJ1-2; 8 nucleotides line up with TRBD1. This CDR3 region has 13 residues. Germline assignment: CDR1 MNHEY and CDR2 SVGAGI. The junction had 7 bases not matched to a gene; V was cut back by 6 bases and J by 7 bases. This CDR3 reads CASRGQGEGGYTF. For the CDR3, the DNA is TGTGCCAGCAGAGGACAGGGAGAAGGTGGCTACACCTTC.

This rearrangement joins TRBV6-1 to TRBJ1-2; 8 bases fit TRBD1. The CDR3 contains 17 residues. Germline V lookup: CDR1 MNHNS, CDR2 SASEGT. With V trimmed by 4 bases and J by 3 bases, 13 bases remained unmatched. The CDR3 loop is CASSAWTGIYNDYGYTF. DNA for the CDR3: TGTGCCAGCAGTGCGTGGACAGGGATTTATAACGACTATGGCTACACCTTC.

V usage is TRBV6-2 or TRBV6-3 and J usage is TRBJ1-2; TRBD1 might be the D (5 bases). Between the trimmed V and J ends, which lost 2 bases and 0 bases, there was a span of 10 bases. This CDR3 is built from 15 residues. Germline V gives CDR1 MNHEY, CDR2 SVGEGT. The CDR3 region has the DNA TGTGCCAGCAGTTACGGGGCAGCTGCTAACTATGGCTACACCTTC. This encodes CASSYGAAANYGYTF.

This chain uses TRBV5-8 with TRBJ2-5; maybe TRBD2 (5 bases). Germline V gene lookup returns CDR1 SGHTS and CDR2 YDEGEE. This CDR3 spans 15 amino acids. The V end lost 6 bases, the J end lost 1 base, and 16 bases lay between the germline ends. DNA of the CDR3: TGTGCCAGCACCAAAGGAGGTGCGACCCAAGAGACCCAGTACTTC. It yields the protein CASTKGGATQETQYF.

The sample holds one count of this clone. Other DNA sequences within the sample encode an identical CDR3. V is TRBV6-2 or TRBV6-3 and J is TRBJ1-2, with D possibly TRBD1 on 5 matching bases. Per germline, CDR1 MNHEY and CDR2 SVGEGT. The CDR3 totals 12 residues. With 5 bases removed from V and 6 bases from J, the gap between germline ends came to 10 bases. The CDR3, as DNA: TGTGCCAGCAGTACCGGGGGGGATGGCTACACCTTC. It is translated as CASSTGGDGYTF.